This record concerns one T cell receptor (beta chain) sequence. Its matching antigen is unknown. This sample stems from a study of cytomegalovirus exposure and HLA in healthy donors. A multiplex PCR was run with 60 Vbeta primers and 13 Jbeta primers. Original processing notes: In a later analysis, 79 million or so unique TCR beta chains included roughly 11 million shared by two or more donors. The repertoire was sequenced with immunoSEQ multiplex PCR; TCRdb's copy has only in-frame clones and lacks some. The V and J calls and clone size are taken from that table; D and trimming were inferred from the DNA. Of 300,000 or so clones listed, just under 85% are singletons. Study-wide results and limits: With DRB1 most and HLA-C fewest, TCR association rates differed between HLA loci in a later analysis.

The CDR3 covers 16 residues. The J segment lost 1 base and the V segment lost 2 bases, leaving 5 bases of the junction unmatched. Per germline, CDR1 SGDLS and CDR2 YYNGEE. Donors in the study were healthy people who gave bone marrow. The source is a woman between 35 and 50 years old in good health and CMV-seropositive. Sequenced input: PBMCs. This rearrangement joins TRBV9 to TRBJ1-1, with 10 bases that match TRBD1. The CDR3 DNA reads TGTGCCAGCAGCGTCCGACAGGGGGCTGGGAACACTGAAGCTTTCTTT. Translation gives CASSVRQGAGNTEAFF.